This T cell receptor (beta chain) was identified during a study of cytomegalovirus exposure and HLA in healthy donors (TCRdb year 2017). About the investigation overall: According to an earlier analysis of a few hundred of the donors, 150 million to 200 million T cells yielded 90 million to 130 million unique TCR beta sequences and around 280 Gb of sequence data. Roughly 300 gigabases of sequencing data and around 87 million unique TCR sequences were included in an early release covering 550 to 800 HLA-typed donors. Among the approximately 400 genotyped donors, around 81% belonged to the genetic ancestry cluster associated with self-reported Caucasian donors. The study was designed to test whether signatures of past pathogen exposure could be identified by cataloging public T cell receptors. Using immunosequencing, the study profiled T cell repertoires from 666 subjects and related those repertoires to cytomegalovirus serostatus. In addition to the first cohort of 666 subjects, a separate validation cohort of approximately 120 different subjects was used. To predict cytomegalovirus infection status, the study combined high-throughput TCR immunosequencing, statistical association of individual TCRs with disease status, and machine learning. In a later analysis, previously published TCR beta repertoires from several hundred donors were re-analyzed and high-resolution HLA genotyping was added so that TCR occurrence patterns could be studied. The later analysis used no new phenotypic data to find candidate immune exposures, relying instead on TCR beta sequences and their occurrence across donors. An earlier analysis of approximately 630 of the donors applied high-throughput TCR beta sequencing to assess whether each TCR beta V gene segment acted as functional or pseudogenic. Donor age, sex, ethnicity and CMV serostatus were compiled together with the repertoire data. Genome-wide SNP genotypes for about 65% of the 666 donors were used in a later genetic analysis, which treated that subset as a discovery cohort. Every discovery cohort repertoire had been produced on one sequencing platform. Class I and class II HLA loci were covered by the typing at four-digit resolution. Typing coverage varied by locus: roughly 629-630 donors for A, B, C, DRB1 and DQB1; roughly 560 for DQA1; around 610 for DPA1; under 490 for DPB1. Because of strong linkage in the cohort, roughly five DR-DQ haplotypes were treated as single units for association and clustering. On average, about 200,000 unique TCR beta nucleotide sequences were sequenced per donor among 398 genotyped donors of the cohort, with roughly 20% of those sequences being non-productive. Overall study outcomes, separate from this receptor: In a later analysis, the rate of TCR association differed among HLA loci, with DRB1 alleles having the most associated TCRs and HLA-C alleles having the fewest. A later analysis found that HLA-associated TCR beta chains were more clonally expanded and had lower generation probabilities than equally common non-associated chains. Broadly in line with IMGT annotations, most TCR beta V segments showed up in productive rearrangements about 90% or about 30% of the time in an earlier analysis of 587 of the donors. The only immune exposure information available for the cohort was CMV serostatus. Linkage disequilibrium might explain the correlated functional status among segregating V segments, but an unknown experimental factor could not be excluded. While some public TCRs were present in many individuals, most TCR sequences turned up only very rarely across donors. HLA typing was unavailable for some donors at each locus, so association tests used only the typed subset. According to a later analysis, most CMV-associated TCR beta chains appeared to be HLA-restricted, and the HLA associations seemed to be driven largely by CMV exposure. V-gene and J-gene trimming of TCR beta chains was associated with a missense DCLRE1C variant in a later genetic analysis, and the association was replicated in an independent cohort. A cluster of highly shared sequence variants was judged likely to be a technical artifact of the sequencing pipeline. The cohort was sequenced for TCR beta chains only, and without alpha or paired-chain data the features that could be detected were limited. The earlier analysis of fewer than 750 of the donors excluded roughly 17 rarely observed V segments, including chromosome 9 orphons, because counts were too low. The study gave a list of roughly 150 TCR beta chains associated with cytomegalovirus. Several of the top co-occurrence clusters appeared to be linked to parvovirus B19, influenza, CMV and Epstein-Barr virus, according to a later analysis. Presence/absence analyses assumed roughly uniform sequencing depth across donors, an assumption that may not hold. A few of the identified cytomegalovirus-associated TCR beta chains were confirmed in vitro to be specific for cytomegalovirus antigens. The authors suggested that the approach could potentially be generalized to other disease states and immunological phenotypes. Assigning TCR associations to individual alleles was difficult when HLA alleles, especially DR and DQ, strongly co-occurred. A further reported finding was that TCR beta sequences accurately predicted the HLA-A and HLA-B alleles for most subjects in the first cohort. Specific HLA alleles were associated with 15,000 to 20,000 TCR beta sequences at a false discovery rate of 0.05 in a later analysis. A later genetic analysis reported fewer N-insertions in productive TCRs among donors in an Asian-associated ancestry cluster than the roughly 620-donor mean. The classifier was reported to diagnose cytomegalovirus status with high specificity and sensitivity in both the original cohort and the validation cohort.

Receptor libraries were prepared by the immunoSEQ multiplex PCR assay. For the multiplex PCR, a mixture combining 60 forward primers for TCR Vbeta segments and 13 reverse primers for TCR Jbeta segments was used. Amplification of the CDR3 region of rearranged TCR beta genes was performed with a multiplex PCR assay on genomic DNA. The amplified TCR beta libraries were sequenced on the Illumina HiSeq System as 87-base-pair reads. Regarding the original processing steps: Across the 640 or so repertoires, a later analysis counted tens of millions of unique TCR beta chains, 9.5 million to 13 million of which were shared by at least two donors. Raw reads were error-corrected and collapsed into unique sequences by a nearest-neighbor algorithm in which closely related sequences were merged to remove PCR and sequencing errors. V, D and J gene segments were assigned by aligning CDR3 sequences to IMGT reference sequences. For a sequence to be retained, a match of at least six nucleotides to both a V gene segment and a J gene segment was required. A rearrangement counted as productive if the CDR3 had no stop codons and remained in frame with V and J, and every other rearrangement counted as non-productive. Following IMGT convention, CDR3 was defined as the stretch from the second conserved V-encoded cysteine up to the conserved J-encoded phenylalanine. The earlier analysis of roughly 590 of the donors excluded any sequence lacking an unambiguous match to a single V gene segment. In an earlier analysis of 450 to 700 of the donors, V segments were called functional above 56.7% productive rearrangements and were called segregating when the between-donor standard deviation exceeded 5%. A statistical classification framework was built for diagnosing cytomegalovirus status from the catalog of TCR beta chain sequences. A later analysis assigned V and J genes by comparing TCR nucleotide sequences with IMGT/GENE-DB human TR gene sequences. In a later analysis, CDR3 sequences and most-parsimonious VDJ recombination scenarios were assigned using the TCRdist pipeline. A later analysis defined each TCR beta chain by its CDR3 amino acid sequence plus V-gene family, and excluded reads lacking a unique V-gene family. As a way to deal with suspected cross-contamination and a sequencing artifact, a later analysis dropped 592 nucleotide sequences that were highly shared and had low generation probability. In a later analysis, a clonal expansion index for each public chain was calculated from normalized within-repertoire ranks of inferred template counts. A later analysis computed generation probabilities with a VDJ recombination model fitted to out-of-frame rearrangements, and checked the results against IGoR. In a later analysis, hypergeometric tests were used to score TCR-TCR, TCR-HLA and TCR-CMV co-occurrence, with a repertoire-size bias correction applied to TCR pairs. A later analysis estimated false discovery rates by permuting HLA or CMV assignments 20 times. In a later analysis, co-occurring TCRs were grouped with DBSCAN, and TCRdist sequence similarity was added when clustering was performed within HLA-allele-positive subsets. Co-occurrence clustering excluded repertoires with fewer than 30,000 or more than 120,000 public chains, plus five with anomalous nucleotide sharing. Sourced from immuneACCESS, this table was stored by TCRdb with only in-frame sequences that have V and J called. A share of the clones is absent; for the studies checked, an unresolved V gene accounts for under half, and the remainder has no known explanation. D and trimming were read from the DNA, whereas the V and J calls and clone size are those reported in that table. A total of 250,000 to 350,000 clones appear in this sample, 86% of them only once. 3.5% to 4% of the sample lies in the top ten.

On this clone itself: There is no known antigen for this receptor. One base away there is no much larger clone; base qualities are not given.

In total, roughly 710 healthy bone marrow donors made up the cohort. All cohort members were sampled while nominally healthy, although unrecorded immune exposures were likely present. The donor was CMV seropositive and belonged to the group of some 290 seropositive cohort members. A peripheral blood sample was collected from each donor, and TCR beta sequencing was performed on peripheral blood mononuclear cells. The Qiagen DNeasy Blood Extraction Kit was used to extract genomic DNA from the blood cell samples. This TCR derives from a man aged 40-49 years in good health and CMV-seropositive. Sequencing used PBMCs.

DNA sequence: TGTGCCAGCGCGAGACCGGGGTTCCCTAACTATGGCTACACCTTC. Translated, it reads CASARPGFPNYGYTF. The chain was built from TRBV28 and TRBJ1-2; the D gene remains uncertain. Sequences MDHEN (CDR1) and SYDVKM (CDR2) are obtained from the germline V gene. V loses 8 bases, J loses 0 bases, and the germline ends lie 16 bases apart. The CDR3 sequence holds 15 residues, the cysteine and phenylalanine included. Just the 45-base CDR3 DNA is kept, in frame starting at base 1.